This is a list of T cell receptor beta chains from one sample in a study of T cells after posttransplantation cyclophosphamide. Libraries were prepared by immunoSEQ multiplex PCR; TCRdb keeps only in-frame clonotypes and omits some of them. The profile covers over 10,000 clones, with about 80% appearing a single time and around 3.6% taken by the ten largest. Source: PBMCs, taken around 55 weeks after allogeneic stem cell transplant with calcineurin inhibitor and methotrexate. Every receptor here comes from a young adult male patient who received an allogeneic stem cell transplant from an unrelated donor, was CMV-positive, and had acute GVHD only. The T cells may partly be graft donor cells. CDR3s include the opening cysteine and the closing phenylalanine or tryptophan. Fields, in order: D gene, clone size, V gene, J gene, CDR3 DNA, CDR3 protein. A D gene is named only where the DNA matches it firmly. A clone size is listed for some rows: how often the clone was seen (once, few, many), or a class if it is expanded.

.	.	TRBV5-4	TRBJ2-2	TGTGCCAGCAGACCCTCGGCCAGCGGTAACACCGGGGAGCTGTTTTTT	CASRPSASGNTGELFF
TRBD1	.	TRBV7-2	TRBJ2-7	TGTGCCAGCAGCCCGGACAGGGGAACACTGTACGAGCAGTACTTC	CASSPDRGTLYEQYF
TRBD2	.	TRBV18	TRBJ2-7	TGTGCCAGCTCACCGAGCGGGAGCTCCTACGAGCAGTACTTC	CASSPSGSSYEQYF
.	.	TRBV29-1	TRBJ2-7	TGCAGCGTTGAATTTCGACAGGCCCCCTACGAGCAGTACTTC	CSVEFRQAPYEQYF
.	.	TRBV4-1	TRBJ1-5	TGCGCCAGCAGCCAAGAGGGAGGTTATAGCAATCAGCCCCAGCATTTT	CASSQEGGYSNQPQHF
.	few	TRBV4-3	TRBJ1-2	TGCGCCAGCAGCCCGCGTCAGGGTTCGGGTGGCTACACCTTC	CASSPRQGSGGYTF
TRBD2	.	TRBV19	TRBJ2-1	TGTGCCAGTAGGAGACTAGCGGGCTTGGACAATGAGCAGTTCTTC	CASRRLAGLDNEQFF
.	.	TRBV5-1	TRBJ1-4	TGCGCCAGTACGACAGGATATAATGTAGAAAAACTGTTTTTT	CASTTGYNVEKLFF
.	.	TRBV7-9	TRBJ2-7	TGTGCCAGCCAGGGGTTCTGGCACCACGCCTACGAGCAGTACTTC	CASQGFWHHAYEQYF
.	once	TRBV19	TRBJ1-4	TGTGCCAGTAGCGCGGCAACTAATGAAAAACTGTTTTTT	CASSAATNEKLFF
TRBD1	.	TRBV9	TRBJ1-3	TGTGCCAGCACAGTGGGAGACAGGGGCTCTGGAAACACCATATATTTT	CASTVGDRGSGNTIYF
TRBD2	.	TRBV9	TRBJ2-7	TGTGCCAGCAGCGTAGGGGCGGGAGGCGGGGAGCAGTACTTC	CASSVGAGGGEQYF
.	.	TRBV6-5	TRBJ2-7	TGTGCCAGCAGTTCCTCAGGGAGTGAGCAGTACTTC	CASSSSGSEQYF
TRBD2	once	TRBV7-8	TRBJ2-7	TGTGCCAGCAGCTTAGTGGGGGACACCAGCGGGAGGTTTCCCGAGCAGTACTTC	CASSLVGDTSGRFPEQYF
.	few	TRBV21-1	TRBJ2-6	TGTGCCAGCAGCAAAATGAGGTGTGGGGCCAACGTCCTGACTTTC	CASSKMRCGANVLTF
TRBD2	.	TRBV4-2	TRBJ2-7	TGTGCCAGCAGCCAAGTGGCCGGGACTAGCGGGACTGTGCAGTACTTC	CASSQVAGTSGTVQYF
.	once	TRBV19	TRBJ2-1	TGTGCCAGTAAAGCGGACTCCGACAATGAGCAGTTCTTC	CASKADSDNEQFF
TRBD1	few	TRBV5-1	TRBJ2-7	TGCGCCAGCAGCTCCGGACAGGGGAAAACCTACGAGCAGTACTTC	CASSSGQGKTYEQYF
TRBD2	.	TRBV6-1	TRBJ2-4	TGTGCCAGCAGTCGAGGCGGGAGTGAAAACATTCAGTACTTC	CASSRGGSENIQYF
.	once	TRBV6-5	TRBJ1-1	TGTGCCAGCAGTTGGGAGGGGGGGAGAGGGTTGACTGAAGCTTTCTTT	CASSWEGGRGLTEAFF
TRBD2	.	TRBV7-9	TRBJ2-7	TGTGCCAGCAGTGGAAAGGAGCGGGGGGTTAAAGAGGAGCAGTACTTC	CASSGKERGVKEEQYF
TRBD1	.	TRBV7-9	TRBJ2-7	TGTGCCAGCAGCTTTTTAGGGGGCTCGTACGAGCAGTACTTC	CASSFLGGSYEQYF
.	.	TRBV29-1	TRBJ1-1	TGCAGCGTTCCGCTTCGGGGGACTGAAGCTTTCTTT	CSVPLRGTEAFF
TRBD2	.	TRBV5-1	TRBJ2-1	TGCGCCAGCACTCCCGGGACTAGCGCTATACCCTCCTACAATGAGCAGTTCTTC	CASTPGTSAIPSYNEQFF
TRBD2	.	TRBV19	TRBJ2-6	TGTGCCAGTAGTCCGACTAGCGGGAGGGCCGCTGGGGCCAACGTCCTGACTTTC	CASSPTSGRAAGANVLTF
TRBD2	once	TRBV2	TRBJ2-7	TGTGCCAGCAGTGTAAGGTCTAGCGGGGGGGGATCCTACGAGCAGTACTTC	CASSVRSSGGGSYEQYF
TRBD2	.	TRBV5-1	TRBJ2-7	TGCGCCAGCAGCTTGGCTAGCGGGACTACCTACGAGCAGTACTTC	CASSLASGTTYEQYF
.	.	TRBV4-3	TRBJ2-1	TGCGCCAGCAGCCAGGAGAGGGGGATCATGAATGAGCAGTTCTTC	CASSQERGIMNEQFF
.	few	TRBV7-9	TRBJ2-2	TGTGCCAGCAGCTTTGAGCAAAGAGACACCGGGGAGCTGTTTTTT	CASSFEQRDTGELFF
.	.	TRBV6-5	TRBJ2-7	TGTGCCAGCAGTCGGCTTGACGGGTACGAGCAGTACTTC	CASSRLDGYEQYF
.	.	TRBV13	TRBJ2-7	TGTGCCAGCAGCTCCGGACTAATACTCTACGAGCAGTACTTC	CASSSGLILYEQYF
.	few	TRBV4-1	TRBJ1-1	TGCGCCAGCAGCCAAGTTCCGGCAGGAAGGAACACTGAAGCTTTCTTT	CASSQVPAGRNTEAFF
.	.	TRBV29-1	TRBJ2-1	TGCAGCGTTTCCCGTTTCGATGAGCAGTTCTTC	CSVSRFDEQFF
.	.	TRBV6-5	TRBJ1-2	TGTGCCAGCAGTTACTCCGGGGGACTTAACTATGGCTACACCTTC	CASSYSGGLNYGYTF
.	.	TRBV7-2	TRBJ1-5	TGTGCCAGCAGCTTAAGTAGCAGTCAGCCCCAGCATTTT	CASSLSSSQPQHF
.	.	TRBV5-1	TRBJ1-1	TGCGCCAGCAGCTTGCGTCCCAGGGAGGACACTGAAGCTTTCTTT	CASSLRPREDTEAFF
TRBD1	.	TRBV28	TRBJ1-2	TGTGCCAGCAGTTTATACGGGACAGACTATGGCTACACCTTC	CASSLYGTDYGYTF
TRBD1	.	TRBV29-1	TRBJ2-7	TGCAGCGTTGCGGGACAGACTATGACCTACGAGCAGTACTTC	CSVAGQTMTYEQYF
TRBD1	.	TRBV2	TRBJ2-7	TGTGCCAGCAGTGAAATGTTTGGACAGGGGATGAACCCGTCGGAGCAGTACTTC	CASSEMFGQGMNPSEQYF
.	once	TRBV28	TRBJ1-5	TGTGCCAGCAGTTTAACCTACAGGAATCAGCCCCAGCATTTT	CASSLTYRNQPQHF